The following is a T cell receptor beta chain sequence with its context. Its antigen is still unknown. The template was RNA from unsorted bulk tissue. More than 3 cm separated this lung sample from the edge of the tumor. This specimen belongs to a study of tumor and adjacent non-tumor tissue in lung cancer. Study information: Stage I to III disease affected 10 men and roughly 5 women aged roughly 31 to 80.

The library came from three nested PCR rounds adapted from ARM-PCR protocols. TCRdb used MiXCR to reprocess the multiplex PCR reads, holding one entry per CDR3 protein. The table includes roughly 120,000 distinct CDR3 sequences, about 61% detected once. Study-wide points: TCR diversity was significantly greater in tumor than normal lung tissue. Tumor repertoires had a smaller top 100 clone share than normal lung.

The source material was distant non-tumor lung tissue. The sequence was collected from a man aged 60 to 69 with non-small cell lung cancer.

CDR3 coding DNA: TGTGCCAGCAGTTATTCACTGGGTGTTCAGCCCCAGCATTTT. It is translated as CASSYSLGVQPQHF. This chain connects TRBV6-2 or TRBV6-3 to TRBJ1-5, with D unclear. The ends were cut back, 3 bases at V and 6 bases at J, with 12 bases in the middle. Germline V gene lookup returns CDR1 MNHEY and CDR2 SVGEGT. The CDR3 is made up of 14 amino acids.